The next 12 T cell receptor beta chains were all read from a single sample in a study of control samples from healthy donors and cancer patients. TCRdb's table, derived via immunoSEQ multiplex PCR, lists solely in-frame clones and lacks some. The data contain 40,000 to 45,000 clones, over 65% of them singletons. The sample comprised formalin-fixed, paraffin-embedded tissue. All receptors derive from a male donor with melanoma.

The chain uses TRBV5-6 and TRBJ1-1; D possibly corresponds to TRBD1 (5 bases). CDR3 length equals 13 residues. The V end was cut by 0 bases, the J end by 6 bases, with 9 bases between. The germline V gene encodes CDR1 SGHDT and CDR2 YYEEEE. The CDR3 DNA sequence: TGTGCCAGCAGCTTGGAGGGGCCCGCTGAAGCTTTCTTT. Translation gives CASSLEGPAEAFF.

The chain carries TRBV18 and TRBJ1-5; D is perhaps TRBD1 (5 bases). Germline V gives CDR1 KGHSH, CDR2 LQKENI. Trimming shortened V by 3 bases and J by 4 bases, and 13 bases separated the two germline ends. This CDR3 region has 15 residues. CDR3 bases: TGTGCCAGCTCACCTCGGTTGGGGCTTAATCAGCCCCAGCATTTT. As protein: CASSPRLGLNQPQHF.

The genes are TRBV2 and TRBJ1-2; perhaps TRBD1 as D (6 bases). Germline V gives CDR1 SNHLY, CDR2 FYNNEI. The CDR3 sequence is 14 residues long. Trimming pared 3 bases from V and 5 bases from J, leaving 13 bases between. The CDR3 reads CASSEGYRDYGYTF. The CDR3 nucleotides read TGTGCCAGCAGTGAGGGTTACAGGGATTATGGCTACACCTTC. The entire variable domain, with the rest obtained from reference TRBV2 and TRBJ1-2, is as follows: EPEVTQTPSHQVTQMGQEVILRCVPISNHLYFYWYRQILGQKVEFLVSFYNNEISEKSEIFDDQFSVERPDGSNFTLKIRSTKLEDSAMYFCASSEGYRDYGYTFGSGTRLTVV.

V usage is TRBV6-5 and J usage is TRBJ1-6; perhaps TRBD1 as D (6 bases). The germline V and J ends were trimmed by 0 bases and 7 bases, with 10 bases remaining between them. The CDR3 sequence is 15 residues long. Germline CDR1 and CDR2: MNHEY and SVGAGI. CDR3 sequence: CASSYSADSNSPLHF. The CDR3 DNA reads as TGTGCCAGCAGTTACTCGGCGGACAGCAATTCACCCCTCCACTTT.

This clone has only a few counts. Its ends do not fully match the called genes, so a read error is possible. CDR3 loop: CASSEARLNQPQHF. DNA of the CDR3: TGTGCTAGCAGTGAAGCGAGGCTCAATCAGCCCCAGCATTTT. The gene calls are TRBV6-1 and TRBJ1-5, with D hard to call. The CDR3 sequence is 14 residues long. Germline V gene lookup returns CDR1 MNHNS and CDR2 SASEGT.

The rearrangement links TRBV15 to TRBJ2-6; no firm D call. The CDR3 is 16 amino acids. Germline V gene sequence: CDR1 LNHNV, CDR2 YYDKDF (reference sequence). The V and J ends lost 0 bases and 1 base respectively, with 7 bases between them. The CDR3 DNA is TGTGCCACCAGCAGAGAGGGCAGTTCTGGGGCCAACGTCCTGACTTTC. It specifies CATSREGSSGANVLTF.

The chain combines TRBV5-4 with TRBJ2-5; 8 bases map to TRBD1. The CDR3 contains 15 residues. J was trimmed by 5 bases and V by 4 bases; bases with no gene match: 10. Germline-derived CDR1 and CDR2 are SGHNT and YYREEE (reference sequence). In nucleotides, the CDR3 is TGTGCCAGCAGCCTAGACAGGGGAGGAGGTGAGACCCAGTACTTC. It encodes CASSLDRGGGETQYF.

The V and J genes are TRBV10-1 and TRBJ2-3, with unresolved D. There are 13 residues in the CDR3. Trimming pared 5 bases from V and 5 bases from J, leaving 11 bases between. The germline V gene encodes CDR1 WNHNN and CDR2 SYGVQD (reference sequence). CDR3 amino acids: CASSPLSGDTQYF. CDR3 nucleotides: TGCGCCAGCAGTCCACTATCTGGAGATACGCAGTATTTT.

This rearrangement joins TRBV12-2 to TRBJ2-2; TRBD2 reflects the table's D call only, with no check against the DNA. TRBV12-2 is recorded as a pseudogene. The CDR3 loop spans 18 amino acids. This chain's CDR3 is CASRLGGLLGLNTGELFF. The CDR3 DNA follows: TGTGCAAGTCGCTTAGGCGGGCTACTAGGATTGAACACCGGGGAGCTGTTTTTT.

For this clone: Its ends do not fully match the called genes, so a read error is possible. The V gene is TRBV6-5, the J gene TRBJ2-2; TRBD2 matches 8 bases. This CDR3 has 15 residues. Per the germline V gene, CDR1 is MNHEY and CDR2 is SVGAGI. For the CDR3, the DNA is TGTGCTAGCAGACTAGGACTAGCTTGGACCGGGGAGCTGTTTTTT. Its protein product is CASRLGLAWTGELFF.

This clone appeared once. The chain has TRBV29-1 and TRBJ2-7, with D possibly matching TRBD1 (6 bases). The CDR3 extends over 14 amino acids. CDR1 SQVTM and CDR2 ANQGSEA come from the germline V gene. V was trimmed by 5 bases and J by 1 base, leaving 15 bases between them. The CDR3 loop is CSVLRQDYSYEQYF. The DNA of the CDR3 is TGCAGCGTTCTTAGACAGGATTATTCCTACGAGCAGTACTTC.

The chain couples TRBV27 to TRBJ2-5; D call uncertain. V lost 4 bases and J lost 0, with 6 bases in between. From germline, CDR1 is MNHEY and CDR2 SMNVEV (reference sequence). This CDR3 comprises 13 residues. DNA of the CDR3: TGTGCCAGCAGTTATGGCTACCAAGAGACCCAGTACTTC. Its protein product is CASSYGYQETQYF.